This T cell receptor (beta chain) emerged from a study of T-cell memory formation after mild COVID-19. This clonotype was recorded at least ten times. Germline V CDR1 and CDR2: LGHNA, YSLEER. CDR3 length: 16 residues. V shed 4 bases, J shed 2 bases, and the junction held 9 bases outside the gene matches. TCRdb reprocessed the 5' RACE reads via MiXCR and lists one record per CDR3 protein. This sample has roughly 35,000 distinct CDR3 sequences, with just under 8% found just once. The sample taken for sequencing was PBMCs or a T cell subset sorted from them (not recorded which). This sequence originates from a young man who had mild COVID-19 (a few samples of this study predate the infection). Cell type and time point are not known. This sequence joins TRBV4-3 and TRBJ2-3; 7 bases match TRBD1. CDR3 amino acids: CASSPGTERSTDTQYF. The DNA for the CDR3 is TGCGCCAGCAGCCCTGGGACAGAGCGTTCCACAGATACGCAGTATTTT.